Each of the 20 T cell receptor beta chains below was sequenced from the same sample in a study of blood T cell repertoires in COVID-19. Clones were read by immunoSEQ multiplex PCR, and TCRdb kept only the in-frame ones, dropping some. The sample consists of around 200,000 clones, 85% to 90% of them appearing once. Sequencing used peripheral blood. The receptors originated from a woman at least 80 years old in a cohort sampled during active or convalescent COVID-19.

This chain joins TRBV5-4 and TRBJ2-5, with 10 bases fitting TRBD2. The CDR3 length is 16 residues. J lost 3 bases, V lost 1 base, and 6 bases had no gene match. Germline V CDR1 and CDR2: SGHNT, YYREEE (reference sequence). CDR3 nucleotides: TGTGCCAGCAGCTTGCAACGTGGACTAGCGGAAGAGACCCAGTACTTC. Residues: CASSLQRGLAEETQYF.

The chain uses TRBV5-4 and TRBJ2-3; 13 bases are shared with TRBD2. V trimming: 4 bases; J trimming: 3 bases; junction bases outside the gene matches: 5. Germline V gene data show CDR1 as SGHNT and CDR2 as YYREEE (reference sequence). The CDR3 has 16 amino acids. This CDR3 is CASSPPLAGGTDTQYF. The DNA of the CDR3 is TGTGCCAGCAGCCCCCCACTAGCGGGAGGGACAGATACGCAGTATTTT.

This chain links TRBV2 with TRBJ2-3, with 8 bases lining up with TRBD1. This CDR3 is 14 amino acids long. Trimming cost V 3 bases and J 6 bases; bases outside gene matches: 5. Germline assignment: CDR1 SNHLY and CDR2 FYNNEI. The DNA of the CDR3 is TGTGCCAGCAGTGACCAGGGGGCCTGGGATACGCAGTATTTT. Translation gives CASSDQGAWDTQYF.

This clone was observed a handful of times. The chain joins TRBV3-1 (or the pseudogene TRBV3-2) to TRBJ2-2; TRBD2 matches 9 bases. CDR1 and CDR2 from the germline V gene are LGHDT and YNNKEL (reference sequence). The CDR3 is made up of 17 amino acids. J lost 4 bases, V lost 0 bases, and 6 bases had no gene match. The CDR3 loop is CASSQDRISGSTGELFF. In DNA, the CDR3 is TGTGCCAGCAGCCAAGATCGGATTAGCGGGAGCACCGGGGAGCTGTTTTTT.

The chain recombines TRBV7-9 with TRBJ2-5, with D perhaps TRBD2 (5 bases). The CDR3 extends over 14 amino acids. Trimming took 0 bases from V and 3 from J, leaving 8 bases between them. Per the germline V gene, CDR1 is SEHNR and CDR2 is FQNEAQ (reference sequence). The CDR3 is CASSLAGGKETQYF. The CDR3 DNA is TGTGCCAGCAGCTTAGCCGGAGGAAAAGAGACCCAGTACTTC.

V and J are TRBV24-1 and TRBJ1-5, with 8 positions matching TRBD1. The CDR3 loop spans 17 amino acids. The germline gives CDR1 KGHDR, CDR2 SFDVKD. The J segment lost 0 bases and the V segment lost 3 bases, leaving 6 bases of the junction unmatched. CDR3 DNA: TGTGCCACCAGTGATAAACAGGGGGGCTATAGCAATCAGCCCCAGCATTTT. Protein sequence: CATSDKQGGYSNQPQHF.

The chain is built from TRBV24-1 and TRBJ1-4; D uncertain. Trimming stripped 4 bases from V and 8 bases from J, with 16 bases between. The germline CDR1 and CDR2 sequences are KGHDR and SFDVKD. CDR3 length: 15 residues. Here the CDR3 DNA reads TGTGCCACCAGTGACCCATCCGGGATTAAGGAAAAACTGTTTTTT. Its protein is CATSDPSGIKEKLFF.

The chain recombines TRBV5-1 with TRBJ2-2, with 11 bases that match TRBD2. J lost 4 bases, V lost 5 bases, and 4 bases had no gene match. The CDR3 runs to 15 residues. CDR1 is SGHRS and CDR2 is YFSETQ in the germline V gene. CDR3 coding DNA: TGCGCCAGCAGTACTAGCGGGAGCGGCACCGGGGAGCTGTTTTTT. This gives the protein CASSTSGSGTGELFF. The variable domain in full, with the rest retrieved from reference TRBV5-1 and TRBJ2-2, is KAGVTQTPRYLIKTRGQQVTLSCSPISGHRSVSWYQQTPGQGLQFLFEYFSETQRNKGNFPGRFSGRQFSNSRSEMNVSTLELGDSALYLCASSTSGSGTGELFFGEGSRLTVL.

The chain recombines TRBV6-5 with TRBJ2-7; D is undetermined. CDR3 length: 11 residues. The germline CDR1 and CDR2 sequences are MNHEY and SVGAGI. Trimming removed 7 bases from V and 7 bases from J, with 11 bases in between. CDR3 DNA sequence: TGTGCCAGCAATCCACTCAAGGAGCAGTACTTC. This translates into CASNPLKEQYF.

The gene calls are TRBV19 and TRBJ2-1; 9 positions match TRBD1. Germline V CDR1 and CDR2: LNHDA, SQIVND (reference sequence). The CDR3 is made up of 13 amino acids. Here the CDR3 reads CVSTGQGGNEQFF. The CDR3 DNA reads TGTGTTTCGACGGGACAGGGTGGCAATGAGCAGTTCTTC.

V gene TRBV15 combines with J gene TRBJ2-1; D gene unclear. V was shortened by 0 bases and J by 8 bases, with 11 bases between the two germline ends. Per germline, CDR1 LNHNV and CDR2 YYDKDF (reference sequence). The CDR3 sequence is 14 residues long. The CDR3 coding sequence is TGTGCCACCAGCAGAGAACGAGGATATGATGAGCAGTTCTTC. This encodes CATSRERGYDEQFF.

The chain uses TRBV19 and TRBJ1-2, with D perhaps matching TRBD1 (6 bases). V gave up 3 bases and J gave up 5 bases, with 19 bases separating them. The CDR3 covers 16 residues. Looked up from germline, CDR1 is LNHDA and CDR2 is SQIVND (reference sequence). In nucleotides, the CDR3 is TGTGCCAGTAGTATCGACCATTCACAGGGACCGTATGGCTACACCTTC. Its protein product is CASSIDHSQGPYGYTF.

This chain links TRBV18 with TRBJ1-2; 8 bases match TRBD1. Trimming cost V 2 bases and J 7 bases; bases outside gene matches: 6. CDR3 length equals 14 residues. Germline lookup yields CDR1 KGHSH and CDR2 LQKENI. CDR3 loop: CASSPSMTGAGYTF. The CDR3 DNA sequence: TGTGCCAGCTCACCATCAATGACAGGGGCTGGCTACACCTTC.

The chain links TRBV24-1 to TRBJ1-5; 7 bases are shared with TRBD1. V was pared by 5 bases and J by 0 bases, with 3 bases of the junction left unmatched. The CDR3 length is 15 residues. Germline CDR1 is KGHDR and CDR2 is SFDVKD. CDR3 in amino acids: CATSAGQLSNQPQHF. CDR3 in DNA: TGTGCCACCAGTGCGGGACAGCTTAGCAATCAGCCCCAGCATTTT.

This chain uses TRBV10-2 with TRBJ1-4; D possibly corresponds to TRBD1 (6 bases). CDR1 and CDR2 from the germline V gene are WSHSY and SAAADI. CDR3 size: 18 residues. The V end lost 11 bases, the J end lost 0 bases, and 25 bases lay between the germline ends. CDR3 DNA sequence: TGCGCCTGTCGTCCCTCTGACAGGAGAGAAACAACTAATGAAAAACTGTTTTTT. It yields the protein CACRPSDRRETTNEKLFF.

V gene TRBV7-9 combines with J gene TRBJ2-3, with a weak D call TRBD2 (5 bases). Germline loops: CDR1 SEHNR, CDR2 FQNEAQ (reference sequence). The V gene lost 0 bases and the J gene lost 1 base, with 8 bases spanning the gap. This CDR3 comprises 15 residues. As DNA, the CDR3 is TGTGCCAGCAGCTTAGCGGGAGAACGCACAGATACGCAGTATTTT. As protein: CASSLAGERTDTQYF.

This sequence joins TRBV24-1 and TRBJ2-5, with 8 bases identical to TRBD1. Germline loops: CDR1 KGHDR, CDR2 SFDVKD. This CDR3 has 15 residues. V shed 4 bases, J shed 5 bases, and the junction held 8 bases outside the gene matches. In nucleotides, the CDR3 is TGTGCCACCAGTGAAGCGACAGGGGTGGGCGAGACCCAGTACTTC. Translating gives CATSEATGVGETQYF.

As to this clone: Other DNA sequences within the sample encode an identical CDR3. V usage is TRBV10-3 and J usage is TRBJ1-4; D might be TRBD1 (6 bases). V shed 0 bases and J shed 2 bases, with 7 bases lying between them. The germline V gene encodes CDR1 ENHRY and CDR2 SYGVKD. The CDR3 is made up of 15 amino acids. The CDR3 protein is CAISESGGTNEKLFF. As DNA, the CDR3 is TGTGCCATCAGTGAGTCAGGGGGTACTAATGAAAAACTGTTTTTT.

The chain joins TRBV5-4 to TRBJ2-7, with no clear D. Germline loops: CDR1 SGHNT, CDR2 YYREEE (reference sequence). This CDR3 contains 11 residues. The V end lost 1 base, the J end lost 3 bases, and 2 bases lay between the germline ends. CDR3 bases: TGTGCCAGCAGCTTGTACTACGAGCAGTACGTC. It encodes CASSLYYEQYV.

To note about this clone: Other nucleotide sequences from this sample produce the same CDR3. The chain couples TRBV11-3 to TRBJ2-7; 12 bases are shared with TRBD2. CDR1 and CDR2 (germline): SGHNT, YENEEA. The CDR3 length is 15 residues. The CDR3 reads CASSLAGGGSYEQYV. CDR3 nucleotide sequence: TGTGCTAGCAGCCTAGCGGGAGGGGGCTCCTACGAGCAGTACGTC.